This entry concerns a single TCR beta chain. Its antigen remains unknown. The V gene end was trimmed by 7 bases and the J gene end by 5 bases; junction bases not matched to a gene: 3. The CDR3 sequence is 13 residues long. CDR1 and CDR2 from the germline V gene are MNHEY and SMNVEV (reference sequence). The entry originates in a study of shared clonotypes between healthy human individuals. Notes on the study in general: Even with large depth, rarefaction showed that sorted-subset sequencing was incomplete.

Only in-frame clones appear in the TCRdb table, and some are missing; sequencing was by immunoSEQ multiplex PCR. The sample lists roughly 2.1 million clones; 85% to 95% were seen once. Positive CCR7 selection of CD45RO-negative cells yielded the naive CD8 cells, and terminally differentiated effector memory CD45RA+ cells were excluded. This clonotype originated in a man between 18 and 35 years old in good health. Some clones in this sample may be carry-over from other donors' samples. The V and J genes are TRBV27 and TRBJ2-1; TRBD2 aligns across 9 bases. Sample: naive CD8+ T cells from PBMCs. CDR3 protein: CASTPSGDNEQFF. CDR3 DNA: TGTGCCAGCACCCCTAGCGGGGACAATGAGCAGTTCTTC.